This T cell receptor beta chain was sequenced in a study of blood T cell repertoires in COVID-19. Across the whole study: Sites across the United States, Italy and Spain contributed samples from acute and convalescent COVID-19. PBMCs, B-cell-depleted T cells, or T cells provided the cDNA or gDNA that made up the material.

Per the original methods: For nucleated cells, counts were estimated from reference gene primer amplification. The assay was immunoSEQ multiplex PCR, and TCRdb's table has in-frame clones only and misses some. V and J calls and clone size are those listed in that table; D and trimming were worked out from the DNA. Of around 63,000 clones listed, around nine tenths are singletons. J gave up 2 bases and V 6 bases, and 8 bases lay outside the gene matches. CDR1 is MNHEY, CDR2 SMNVEV, per germline (reference sequence). The CDR3 covers 15 residues. The clonotype originates from a woman of 80 years or more with active COVID-19. Sequenced input: peripheral blood. V usage is TRBV27 and J usage is TRBJ2-3, with TRBD1 identical over 7 bases. The CDR3 loop is CASRKGQRYTDTQYF. The CDR3 DNA reads as TGTGCCAGCAGGAAGGGACAGCGATACACAGATACGCAGTATTTT.